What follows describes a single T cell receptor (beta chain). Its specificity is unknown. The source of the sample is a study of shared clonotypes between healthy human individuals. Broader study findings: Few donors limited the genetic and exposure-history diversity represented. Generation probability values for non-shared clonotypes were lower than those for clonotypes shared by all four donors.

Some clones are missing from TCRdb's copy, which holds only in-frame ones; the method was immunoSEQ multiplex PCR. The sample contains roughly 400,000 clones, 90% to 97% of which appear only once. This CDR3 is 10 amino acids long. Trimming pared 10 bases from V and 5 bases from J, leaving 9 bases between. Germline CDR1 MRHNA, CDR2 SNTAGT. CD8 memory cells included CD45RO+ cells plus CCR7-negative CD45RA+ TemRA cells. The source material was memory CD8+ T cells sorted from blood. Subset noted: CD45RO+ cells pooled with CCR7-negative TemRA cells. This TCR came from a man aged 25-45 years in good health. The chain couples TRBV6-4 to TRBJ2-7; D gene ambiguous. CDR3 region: CANFYDEQYF. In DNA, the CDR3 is TGTGCCAACTTCTATGACGAGCAGTACTTC.